This passage covers 15 T cell receptor beta chains from one sample sequenced in a study of T cell repertoires in cytomegalovirus infection. TCRdb analysed the reads with MiXCR anew, one entry per CDR3 protein. The sample lists 200,000 to 300,000 distinct CDR3 sequences, about 12% occurring once. Sample: PBMCs. Receptors were obtained from a human donor in good health (CMV status not recorded). Some clones in this sample may be carry-over from other donors' samples.

This clonotype was seen once. One end of the junction varies from germline; a read error may be responsible. The rearrangement uses TRBV28 and TRBJ1-3, with 8 bases matching TRBD1. The germline gives CDR1 MDHEN, CDR2 SYDVKM. CDR3 size: 17 residues. CDR3 amino acids: CASSFGGRGRSGKTIYF. CDR3 bases: TGTGCCAGCAGTTTCGGCGGCAGGGGGCGTTCGGGAAAGACCATATATTTT. Using reference TRBV28 and TRBJ1-3 for the parts outside the CDR3, the full variable domain is DVKVTQSSRYLVKRTGEKVFLECVQDMDHENMFWYRQDPGLGLRLIYFSYDVKMKEKGDIPEGYSVSREKKERFSLILESASTNQTSMYLCASSFGGRGRSGKTIYFGEGSWLTVV.

The CDR3 nucleotides read TGTGCCACCAGTAAGTCCGGCTCCTACAATGAGCAGTTCTTC. This gives the protein CATSKSGSYNEQFF. This chain joins TRBV24-1 and TRBJ2-1; D uncertain. V lost 6 bases to trimming and J lost 0 bases, with 8 bases between them. The length of the CDR3 is 14 residues. From germline, CDR1 is KGHDR and CDR2 SFDVKD.

This clonotype was counted at least ten times. CDR3 protein: CASSLDRGGGNQPQHF. The CDR3 region has the DNA TGTGCCAGCAGCCTCGACAGGGGAGGGGGCAATCAGCCCCAGCATTTT. The rearrangement uses TRBV12-3 or TRBV12-4 and TRBJ1-5; 8 bases match TRBD1. Trimming cost V 6 bases and J 2 bases; bases outside gene matches: 9. This CDR3 is 16 amino acids long.

This clonotype was observed at least ten times. The CDR3 region has the DNA TGTGCCAGCAGTCTAACAGGGAAAGGCACTGAAGCTTTCTTT. Translation: CASSLTGKGTEAFF. The chain links TRBV2 to TRBJ1-1; D is perhaps TRBD1 (6 bases). The CDR3 covers 14 residues. Germline-derived CDR1 and CDR2 are SNHLY and FYNNEI. The germline V and J ends were trimmed by 5 bases and 4 bases, with 14 bases remaining between them.

The CDR3 protein is CASSLSRDSTDTQYF. Here the CDR3 DNA reads TGTGCCAGCAGCTTGAGCCGGGATTCCACAGATACGCAGTATTTT. The chain combines TRBV5-6 with TRBJ2-3; D perhaps matches TRBD2 (5 bases). This CDR3 comprises 15 residues. V was cut by 1 base and J by 2 bases, with 11 bases left in between. The V gene's germline CDR1 is SGHDT and CDR2 YYEEEE.

The chain is built from TRBV19 and TRBJ2-3; D perhaps matches TRBD1 (6 bases). The V end lost 1 base, the J end lost 5 bases, and 13 bases lay between the germline ends. Germline V gene data show CDR1 as LNHDA and CDR2 as SQIVND (reference sequence). This CDR3 contains 15 residues. For the CDR3, the DNA is TGTGCCAGTAGTATAGCAGGGGAAAGGGGAGATACGCAGTATTTT. This sequence encodes CASSIAGERGDTQYF.

This clonotype was detected many times. V and J are TRBV7-2 and TRBJ2-4; D might be TRBD2 (6 bases). Germline V gene sequence: CDR1 SGHTA, CDR2 FQGNSA. The V end was cut by 5 bases, the J end by 9 bases, with 14 bases between. This CDR3 comprises 13 residues. CDR3 coding DNA: TGTGCCAGCAGCCCACGCTTGGGAGGCATTCAGTACTTC. Protein: CASSPRLGGIQYF. Full variable domain (outside the CDR3, taken from reference TRBV7-2 and TRBJ2-4): GAGVSQSPSNKVTEKGKDVELRCDPISGHTALYWYRQSLGQGLEFLIYFQGNSAPDKSGLPSDRFSAERTGGSVSTLTIQRTQQEDSAVYLCASSPRLGGIQYFGAGTRLSVL.

The chain recombines TRBV12-3 or TRBV12-4 with TRBJ2-7, with TRBD1 matching over 7 bases. Trimming at V came to 2 bases and at J to 6 bases, leaving 10 bases not matched to a gene. The CDR3 covers 15 residues. In nucleotides, the CDR3 is TGTGCCAGCAGTTTAACTACAGGGGAAGTCCGCGAGCAGTACTTC. Amino acid sequence: CASSLTTGEVREQYF.

This clonotype was seen at least ten times. This chain connects TRBV29-1 to TRBJ1-1, with D perhaps TRBD1 (5 bases). Germline CDR1 reads SQVTM; CDR2 reads ANQGSEA. The length of the CDR3 is 12 residues. Trimming took off 3 bases at V and 6 bases at J, with 11 bases between the two ends. The CDR3 DNA sequence: TGCAGCGTTGAGGGCCAGGGCTCTGAAGCTTTCTTT. Amino acid sequence: CSVEGQGSEAFF.

The V and J genes are TRBV7-2 and TRBJ1-5; D is possibly TRBD1 (6 bases). Germline CDR1 SGHTA, CDR2 FQGNSA. The CDR3 is 13 amino acids. Trimming removed 5 bases at V and 4 bases at J, with 9 bases between. CDR3 DNA: TGTGCCAGCAGCGAGGGGGGGAATCAGCCCCAGCATTTT. It is translated as CASSEGGNQPQHF.

This clonotype was picked up many times. The CDR3 coding sequence is TGTGCCAGCAGCCCGAGGACTAGCTGGAATGAGCAGTTCTTC. As protein: CASSPRTSWNEQFF. The gene calls are TRBV7-2 and TRBJ2-1; 8 bases line up with TRBD2. The trim removed 5 bases at V and 7 bases at J, leaving 7 bases unmatched. The CDR3 is 14 residues long. Germline values: CDR1 SGHTA, CDR2 FQGNSA.

At least ten counts were recorded for this clonotype. V usage is TRBV28 and J usage is TRBJ1-6, with 8 bases fitting TRBD1. The germline CDR1 and CDR2 sequences are MDHEN and SYDVKM. The V segment lost 1 base and the J segment 10 bases; nucleotides outside the gene matches: 6. The CDR3 is made up of 15 amino acids. The CDR3 loop is CASSLSHRGNSPLHF. Written as DNA, the CDR3 is TGTGCCAGCAGTTTATCCCACAGGGGGAACTCACCCCTCCACTTT. Variable domain in full (rest from reference TRBV28 and TRBJ1-6): DVKVTQSSRYLVKRTGEKVFLECVQDMDHENMFWYRQDPGLGLRLIYFSYDVKMKEKGDIPEGYSVSREKKERFSLILESASTNQTSMYLCASSLSHRGNSPLHFGNGTRLTVT.

The chain uses TRBV29-1 and TRBJ2-3; D call uncertain. The germline CDR1 and CDR2 sequences are SQVTM and ANQGSEA. This CDR3 has 9 residues. The V end was cut by 5 bases, the J end by 3 bases, with 0 bases between. CDR3 loop: CSVTDTQYF. The CDR3 DNA is TGCAGCGTTACAGATACGCAGTATTTT.

V is TRBV29-1 and J is TRBJ1-6, with TRBD1 identical over 7 bases. This CDR3 spans 13 amino acids. Germline assignment: CDR1 SQVTM and CDR2 ANQGSEA. V was clipped by 5 bases and J by 6 bases; unmatched bases: 4. Written as DNA, the CDR3 is TGCAGCGTTACCCAGGGGGGTAATTCACCCCTCCACTTT. Translating gives CSVTQGGNSPLHF.

This clonotype was seen a few times. The V gene is TRBV20-1, the J gene TRBJ1-6; D is possibly TRBD1 (6 bases). The germline V and J ends were trimmed by 3 bases and 8 bases, with 11 bases remaining between them. The CDR3 totals 13 residues. Looked up from germline, CDR1 is DFQATT and CDR2 is SNEGSKA (reference sequence). The CDR3 DNA is TGCAGTGCTAGGTCCAACAGGGATTCACCCCTCCACTTT. This gives the protein CSARSNRDSPLHF.